This T cell receptor (beta chain) comes out of a study of blood T cell repertoires in COVID-19. Background on the study: Samples representing acute and convalescent COVID-19 were sourced from the United States, Italy and Spain. PBMCs, B-cell-depleted T cells, or T cells were the source of the cDNA or gDNA that made up the material.

This clone was seen once. Original processing notes: The assay estimated nucleated cells by amplifying reference gene primers. Repertoires were generated with immunoSEQ multiplex PCR, while TCRdb's copy carries only in-frame clones and drops some. V, J and clone size were drawn from that table, and D and trimming were deduced from the DNA. Of about 300,000 clones in the sample, 70% to 90% are singletons; the top ten hold around 6.6%. The CDR3 consists of 15 residues. The V end lost 0 bases, the J end lost 0 bases, and 8 bases lay between the germline ends. CDR1 and CDR2 from the germline V gene are LGHDT and YNNKEL (reference sequence).

The specimen sequenced was peripheral blood. This chain links TRBV3-1 (or the pseudogene TRBV3-2) with TRBJ1-2; D is perhaps TRBD1 (5 bases). The receptor was isolated from a man between 18 and 35 years old who had recovered from COVID-19. Here the CDR3 reads CASSQEAGANYGYTF. The CDR3 region has the DNA TGTGCCAGCAGCCAAGAGGCGGGGGCTAACTATGGCTACACCTTC.